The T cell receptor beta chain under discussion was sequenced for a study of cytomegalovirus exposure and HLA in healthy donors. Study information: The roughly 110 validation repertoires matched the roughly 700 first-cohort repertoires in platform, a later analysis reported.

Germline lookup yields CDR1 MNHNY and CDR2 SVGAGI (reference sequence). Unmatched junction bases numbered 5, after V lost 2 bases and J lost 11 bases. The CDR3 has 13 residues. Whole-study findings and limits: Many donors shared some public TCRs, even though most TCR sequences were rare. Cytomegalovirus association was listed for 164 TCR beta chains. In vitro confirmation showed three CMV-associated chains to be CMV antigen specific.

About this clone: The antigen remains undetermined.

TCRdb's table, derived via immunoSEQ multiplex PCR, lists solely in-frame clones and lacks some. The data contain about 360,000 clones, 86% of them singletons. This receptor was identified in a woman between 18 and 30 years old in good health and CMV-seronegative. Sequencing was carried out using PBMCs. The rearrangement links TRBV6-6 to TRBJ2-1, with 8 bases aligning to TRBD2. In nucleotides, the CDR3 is TGTGCCAGCAGTTACAACGAGCGGGAGAAGCAGTTCTTC. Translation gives CASSYNEREKQFF.